The TCR beta chain described here comes from a study of T cells in Graves' hyperthyroidism and ophthalmopathy. RNA transcripts were the template for amplifying TCR beta CDR3 regions. The HTBI primer set served for first-round RT-PCR of the TCR CDR3. TCRdb re-derived calls from the multiplex PCR reads in MiXCR, one entry per CDR3 protein. The sample contains roughly 660,000 distinct CDR3 sequences, 17% of which appear only once. Study-level results: For ophthalmopathy, model prediction preceded onset by a median approximately 6 months. A 13 V-J model separated ophthalmopathy from stable hyperthyroidism.

Criteria for exclusion of patients were uncontrolled infection, other autoimmune disease, pregnancy or lactation. The table lists this clonotype with many counts. Antigen specificity is unknown. The receptor was derived from a man aged 45-65 years with Graves' hyperthyroidism. The sample consisted of blood.

CDR3 sequence: CASSLASDPLAYEQYF. The CDR3, as DNA: TGTGCCAGCAGCTTAGCTTCTGATCCACTGGCATACGAGCAGTACTTC. This chain uses TRBV7-2 with TRBJ2-7; D call uncertain. CDR1 SGHTA and CDR2 FQGNSA come from the germline V gene. The CDR3 totals 16 residues. The V end was cut by 0 bases, the J end by 4 bases, with 16 bases between.